This T cell receptor (beta chain) is drawn from a study of Tregs in tolerant kidney transplant recipients. Study information: Mixed chimerism was transient after nonmyeloablative marrow transplants from related graft donors.

As to this clone: Its antigen is as yet unknown.

Study results and limitations: No direct test of biological reproducibility was done here. Some patients' samples used different primers over time, so nucleotide sequences weren't comparable. In tolerant patients, donor-specific Tregs outgrew total Tregs, suggesting antigen-driven expansion.

Measured with immunoSEQ multiplex PCR; TCRdb has only the in-frame clones, and not every one. The sample yields 90,000 to 120,000 clones, 85% to 90% seen once. Germline V CDR1 and CDR2: LNHDA, SQIVND (reference sequence). The CDR3 sequence is 13 residues long. Trimming removed 5 bases from V and 4 bases from J, with 11 bases in between. The source was CD4+ T cells from blood, collected before the transplant. This clonotype was sampled from a human donor who received a combined kidney and bone marrow transplant. This chain uses TRBV19 with TRBJ1-2; a weak D match, TRBD1 (5 bases). CDR3 nucleotides: TGTGCCAGTAGTTTAGGGGCAAGCTATGGCTACACCTTC. Its protein is CASSLGASYGYTF.